This T cell receptor (beta chain) originates from a study of cytomegalovirus exposure and HLA in healthy donors. Study-level results: The authors later found most CMV-associated TCR beta chains appeared HLA-restricted. Highly shared sequence variants in one cluster were likely a sequencing artifact. In a later analysis, HLA-C alleles had the fewest associated TCRs, DRB1 alleles the most. Rare TCR sequences predominated, though certain public TCRs were found in many donors.

PCR involved 60 Vbeta and 13 Jbeta primers. Generated by immunoSEQ multiplex PCR, the TCRdb table keeps only in-frame clones and is missing some. The table lists roughly 140,000 clones, around 82% of them singletons. Trimming removed 3 bases from V and 8 bases from J; junction bases left unmatched: 10. This CDR3 region has 15 residues. Germline V gene lookup returns CDR1 SGDLS and CDR2 YYNGEE. About this clone itself: Its antigen is still unknown.

V usage is TRBV9 and J usage is TRBJ2-2; 7 bases are a match to TRBD1. The sample taken for sequencing was PBMCs. This receptor was obtained from a woman between 50 and 59 years old in good health and CMV-seropositive. CDR3 loop: CASSASTGAGGELFF. Here the CDR3 DNA reads TGTGCCAGCAGCGCCTCAACAGGGGCGGGTGGGGAGCTGTTTTTT.